Detailed here is one T cell receptor beta chain. Antigen: not known. V trimming: 4 bases; J trimming: 6 bases; junction bases outside the gene matches: 9. This CDR3 region has 15 residues. Germline-derived CDR1 and CDR2 are MDHEN and SYDVKM. Each CDR3 protein gets one entry after TCRdb re-called the reads with MiXCR. The profile shows roughly 150,000 distinct CDR3 sequences, roughly 18% of them singletons. This entry comes from a study of T cell repertoires in cytomegalovirus infection. The overall study: The public TCR beta signatures pointed to both CMV infection and matching HLA type. Study-wide findings and caveats: It was HLA-C-restricted CMV-specific TCR beta clonotypes that dominated the response ex vivo. Summed frequency of public TCR beta families distinguished CMV carriers with the relevant HLA.

The genes are TRBV28 and TRBJ1-1; TRBD1 agrees at 9 bases. The clonotype originates from a human donor in good health (CMV status not recorded). Some clones in this sample may be carry-over from other donors' samples. Sequencing used CD8+ T cells from PBMCs. The CDR3 DNA follows: TGTGCCAGCAGTTCCACGGGACAGGGCACATCTGAAGCTTTCTTT. Its protein is CASSSTGQGTSEAFF. Combining the CDR3 with reference TRBV28 and TRBJ1-1 gives the whole variable domain DVKVTQSSRYLVKRTGEKVFLECVQDMDHENMFWYRQDPGLGLRLIYFSYDVKMKEKGDIPEGYSVSREKKERFSLILESASTNQTSMYLCASSSTGQGTSEAFFGQGTRLTVV.